The TCR beta chain described here comes from a study of a mutant IDH1 vaccine in newly diagnosed glioma. Remarks on this clone: Its cognate antigen is unknown.

The CDR3 totals 17 residues. Notes on the study in general: Pseudoprogression apparently lacked any relation to changes in top peripheral T cell clonotypes.

Time point defined: week 11, during vaccination. Vaccinated patients received 300 ug of mutant IDH1 20-mer peptide per dose, with topical imiquimod. Clones were read by immunoSEQ multiplex PCR, and TCRdb kept only the in-frame ones, dropping some. Here the sample spans 110,000 or so clones, 85% to 90% being singletons. This chain joins TRBV21-1 and TRBJ2-1. TRBV21-1 represents a pseudogene. The receptor was isolated from a woman aged 45-60 years with glioma. The starting material was PBMCs, obtained from a glioma patient whose treatment included an IDH1 peptide vaccine. DNA for the CDR3: TGTGCCAGCAGCAAAGATCCGGGACCAAGCTCCTACAATGAGCAGTTCTTC. It encodes CASSKDPGPSSYNEQFF.